The 22 T cell receptor beta chains below were found in one sample sequenced in a study of T-cell memory formation after mild COVID-19. TCRdb re-called the 5' RACE reads through MiXCR, storing one row per CDR3 protein. The table shows hundreds of thousands of distinct CDR3 sequences, with 20% to 25% occurring only once. Source material: PBMCs or a T cell subset sorted from them (not recorded which). The receptors here all came from an adult woman who had mild COVID-19 (a few samples of this study predate the infection). Cell type and time point are not known.

The V call is TRBV5-1, the J call TRBJ2-3; 7 positions agree with TRBD1. V gave up 0 bases and J gave up 2 bases; unmatched junction bases: 6. The germline gives CDR1 SGHRS, CDR2 YFSETQ. The CDR3 contains 16 residues. CDR3 region: CASSLVVDRVTDTQYF. The CDR3 DNA follows: TGCGCCAGCAGCTTGGTGGTCGACAGGGTCACAGATACGCAGTATTTT.

The genes are TRBV9 and TRBJ2-3; D might be TRBD2 (6 bases). CDR1 and CDR2 (germline): SGDLS, YYNGEE. V was pared by 4 bases and J by 0 bases, with 12 bases between. The CDR3 is made up of 15 amino acids. CDR3: CASSPGRSSTDTQYF. The CDR3 DNA reads as TGTGCCAGCAGCCCCGGGAGATCTAGCACAGATACGCAGTATTTT.

The V and J genes are TRBV14 and TRBJ2-5, with unresolved D. Germline lookup yields CDR1 SGHDN and CDR2 FVKESK. There are 13 residues in the CDR3. V was cut by 2 bases and J by 5 bases, with 9 bases left in between. In DNA form, the CDR3 reads TGTGCCAGCAGCCAAATGATAGGGGAGACCCAGTACTTC. It encodes CASSQMIGETQYF.

This clonotype was counted at least ten times. The chain employs TRBV29-1 and TRBJ1-1; D may be TRBD1 (6 bases). Trimming stripped 7 bases from V and 4 bases from J, with 13 bases between. Germline lookup yields CDR1 SQVTM and CDR2 ANQGSEA. This CDR3 is 12 amino acids long. The CDR3 bases are TGCAGCGCCAGACAGGTGATCACTGAAGCTTTCTTT. Translating gives CSARQVITEAFF. The entire variable domain, with the rest obtained from reference TRBV29-1 and TRBJ1-1, is as follows: SAVISQKPSRDICQRGTSLTIQCQVDSQVTMMFWYRQQPGQSLTLIATANQGSEATYESGFVIDKFPISRPNLTFSTLTVSNMSPEDSSIYLCSARQVITEAFFGQGTRLTVV.

This clonotype occurred a few times. The CDR3 spells CASSFRHEEQYF. The CDR3 DNA is TGTGCCAGCAGCTTCCGACACGAAGAGCAGTACTTC. This chain connects TRBV11-1 to TRBJ2-7; D is ambiguous. Trimming took 3 bases from V and 7 from J, leaving 10 bases between them. The germline V gene has CDR1 SGHAT and CDR2 FQDESV (reference sequence). The length of the CDR3 is 12 residues.

This chain connects TRBV5-6 to TRBJ1-5, with D uncertain. Trimming took 2 bases from V and 10 from J, leaving 16 bases between them. This CDR3 spans 14 amino acids. Germline V lookup: CDR1 SGHDT, CDR2 YYEEEE. The CDR3 region is CASSFGRAYFPQHF. In nucleotides, the CDR3 is TGTGCCAGCAGCTTCGGAAGGGCCTACTTCCCCCAGCATTTT. Drawing the rest from reference TRBV5-6 and TRBJ1-5, the complete variable domain is DAGVTQSPTHLIKTRGQQVTLRCSPKSGHDTVSWYQQALGQGPQFIFQYYEEEERQRGNFPDRFSGHQFPNYSSELNVNALLLGDSALYLCASSFGRAYFPQHFGDGTRLSIL.

V is TRBV5-6 and J is TRBJ2-7, with 10 bases identical to TRBD1. The CDR3 is 16 amino acids. The J segment lost 3 bases and the V segment lost 1 base, leaving 7 bases of the junction unmatched. Germline V lookup: CDR1 SGHDT, CDR2 YYEEEE. CDR3 coding DNA: TGTGCCAGCAGCTTGCGGCTTGGGACAGGGGACTACGAGCAGTACTTC. It specifies CASSLRLGTGDYEQYF.

This clonotype turned up a few times. This chain links TRBV5-1 with TRBJ1-3, with D hard to call. Germline CDR1 SGHRS, CDR2 YFSETQ. The V end lost 7 bases, the J end lost 0 bases, and 8 bases lay between the germline ends. There are 13 residues in the CDR3. This CDR3 reads CASQTDSGNTIYF. The DNA for the CDR3 is TGCGCCAGCCAGACCGACTCTGGAAACACCATATATTTT.

This sequence joins TRBV20-1 and TRBJ2-1; D gene unclear. This CDR3 comprises 11 residues. Germline loops: CDR1 DFQATT, CDR2 SNEGSKA (reference sequence). The V end lost 3 bases, the J end lost 5 bases, and 5 bases lay between the germline ends. CDR3 in amino acids: CSASSNNEQFF. CDR3 coding DNA: TGCAGTGCTAGTTCCAACAATGAGCAGTTCTTC.

V gene TRBV29-1 combines with J gene TRBJ2-7, with TRBD2 matching over 13 bases. The V gene's germline CDR1 is SQVTM and CDR2 ANQGSEA. V lost 6 bases and J lost 4; bases outside the gene matches: 15. This CDR3 contains 17 residues. CDR3 sequence (DNA): TGCAGCGTCGGGACTAGCGGGGACTTCTCAAGCCCTTACGAGCAGTACTTC. This codes for CSVGTSGDFSSPYEQYF.

This clonotype has just a few counts. J is TRBJ2-1 and V is TRBV7-2; 8 nucleotides agree with TRBD2. The length of the CDR3 is 16 residues. V was clipped by 1 base and J by 2 bases; unmatched bases: 4. Germline V gene lookup returns CDR1 SGHTA and CDR2 FQGNSA. The CDR3: CASSLVSAGAYNEQFF. CDR3 bases: TGTGCCAGCAGCTTAGTCTCAGCGGGAGCCTACAATGAGCAGTTCTTC. Full variable domain (missing parts from reference TRBV7-2 and TRBJ2-1): GAGVSQSPSNKVTEKGKDVELRCDPISGHTALYWYRQSLGQGLEFLIYFQGNSAPDKSGLPSDRFSAERTGGSVSTLTIQRTQQEDSAVYLCASSLVSAGAYNEQFFGPGTRLTVL.

The rearrangement links TRBV12-3 or TRBV12-4 to TRBJ1-2; no definite D call. The germline V and J ends were trimmed by 6 bases and 1 base, with 18 bases remaining between them. This CDR3 has 16 amino acids. CDR3 sequence (DNA): TGTGCCAGCAGGATTAGGACGGAACGGAATAACTATGGCTACACCTTC. It codes for CASRIRTERNNYGYTF.

The V gene is TRBV20-1, the J gene TRBJ1-2; 10 bases align to TRBD1. The CDR3 length is 13 residues. The germline CDR1 and CDR2 sequences are DFQATT and SNEGSKA (reference sequence). J gave up 5 bases and V 5 bases, and 5 bases lay outside the gene matches. CDR3 in amino acids: CSAPPGQGYGYTF. In DNA form, the CDR3 reads TGCAGTGCTCCCCCGGGACAGGGGTATGGCTACACCTTC.

J is TRBJ2-3 and V is TRBV27, with unresolved D. The ends were cut back, 3 bases at V and 8 bases at J, with 9 bases in the middle. This CDR3 region has 12 residues. Germline V gives CDR1 MNHEY, CDR2 SMNVEV (reference sequence). For the CDR3, the DNA is TGTGCCAGCAGTTTCAATTTGGCTACGCAGTATTTT. Translated: CASSFNLATQYF.

The V call is TRBV3-1, the J call TRBJ2-7; 11 bases line up with TRBD1. V shed 0 bases, J shed 1 base, and the junction held 8 bases outside the gene matches. CDR1 is LGHDT and CDR2 is YNNKEL in the germline V gene (reference sequence). The CDR3 sequence is 18 residues long. CDR3 DNA: TGTGCCAGCAGCCAAGATCTGCCCGGGACAGGGGGGTCCTACGAGCAGTACTTC. This codes for CASSQDLPGTGGSYEQYF.

The table lists this clonotype with a count of one. The rearrangement joins TRBV12-5 to TRBJ2-3; D perhaps matches TRBD2 (6 bases). Germline loops: CDR1 LGHNT, CDR2 FRNRAP. The CDR3 runs 16 residues. Trimming stripped 5 bases from V and 0 bases from J, with 15 bases between. The DNA for the CDR3 is TGTGCTAGTGGTCTGGGGGGTGCCCGTAGCACAGATACGCAGTATTTT. It encodes CASGLGGARSTDTQYF.

The chain uses TRBV2 and TRBJ1-1; D gene uncertain. Germline CDR1 SNHLY, CDR2 FYNNEI. There are 14 residues in the CDR3. V lost 5 bases, J lost 4 bases, and 14 bases lay in between. CDR3 DNA: TGTGCCAGCAGTAGTCCGGAGGCCCTCACTGAAGCTTTCTTT. As protein: CASSSPEALTEAFF.

This clonotype was detected a few times. This rearrangement joins TRBV7-3 to TRBJ1-2; 7 positions agree with TRBD1. Looked up from germline, CDR1 is SGHTA and CDR2 is FQGTGA. Trimming removed 5 bases from V and 2 bases from J; junction bases left unmatched: 8. The CDR3 length is 15 residues. CDR3 DNA: TGTGCCAGCAGCCCGGCCGACAGGGCGAACTATGGCTACACCTTC. Translating gives CASSPADRANYGYTF.

V gene TRBV7-8 combines with J gene TRBJ1-6; the D gene is possibly TRBD1 (5 bases). V shed 3 bases and J shed 5 bases, with 11 bases lying between them. Germline V gene sequence: CDR1 SGHVS, CDR2 FQNEAQ. The CDR3 has 15 residues. The DNA of the CDR3 is TGTGCCAGCAGCTTCGCGGCAGGGAATAATTCACCCCTCCACTTT. Protein: CASSFAAGNNSPLHF.

J is TRBJ2-5 and V is TRBV7-8; the D is unclear. The germline V gene encodes CDR1 SGHVS and CDR2 FQNEAQ. V dropped 5 bases and J dropped 1 base, with 11 bases sitting between them. CDR3 length: 14 amino acids. The CDR3 region is CASSPLDGQETQYF. The CDR3 DNA reads TGTGCCAGCAGCCCCCTAGACGGCCAAGAGACCCAGTACTTC.

This chain joins TRBV3-1 and TRBJ1-6, with D hard to call. Per germline, CDR1 LGHDT and CDR2 YNNKEL (reference sequence). The CDR3 has 13 amino acids. With 1 base removed from V and 9 bases from J, the gap between germline ends came to 7 bases. The CDR3 coding sequence is TGTGCCAGCAGCCAAGGAGGAACTTCACCCCTCCACTTT. Encoded protein: CASSQGGTSPLHF.

In this sample, this clonotype turned up a few times. The chain has TRBV6-5 and TRBJ2-3; D may match TRBD1 or TRBD2 (6 bases each). The CDR3 sequence is 16 residues long. Germline V CDR1 and CDR2: MNHEY, SVGAGI. V was cut by 2 bases and J by 3 bases, with 15 bases left in between. The CDR3 reads CASSYDPKGGTDTQYF. The CDR3 DNA sequence: TGTGCCAGCAGTTACGACCCTAAAGGGGGGACAGATACGCAGTATTTT.